The 21 T cell receptor beta chains given below trace back to one sample, sequenced in a study of PD-1 blockade in classical Hodgkin lymphoma. Clones were sequenced by immunoSEQ multiplex PCR, and TCRdb holds only the in-frame ones, with some missing. The repertoire holds around 50,000 clones, with roughly 88% as singletons. Time point: newly diagnosed, previously untreated cHL patient sample. Sequencing used peripheral blood mononuclear cells (PBMCs). The receptors here all came from a human donor with classical Hodgkin lymphoma.

The chain carries TRBV5-1 and TRBJ2-1; D gene ambiguous. Germline V gene data show CDR1 as SGHRS and CDR2 as YFSETQ. This CDR3 has 12 residues. V gave up 0 bases and J gave up 6 bases, with 4 bases separating them. For the CDR3, the DNA is TGCGCCAGCAGCTTGGGGGTCAATGAGCAGTTCTTC. As protein: CASSLGVNEQFF.

The chain recombines TRBV7-8 with TRBJ1-5, with D tentatively TRBD1 (5 bases). The CDR3 extends over 16 amino acids. V was cut by 5 bases and J by 0 bases, with 14 bases left in between. Looked up from germline, CDR1 is SGHVS and CDR2 is FQNEAQ. The CDR3 here is CASSPRTSNSNQPQHF. The CDR3 nucleotides read TGTGCCAGCAGCCCAAGGACAAGCAATAGCAATCAGCCCCAGCATTTT.

The CDR3 DNA is TGTGCCAGCAGTTTAGGTCAAGGGCCCCCCTACGAGCAGTACTTC. Translated, it gives CASSLGQGPPYEQYF. The V call is TRBV27, the J call TRBJ2-7; no definite D call. The germline V gene has CDR1 MNHEY and CDR2 SMNVEV (reference sequence). The CDR3 contains 15 residues. Trimming cost V 2 bases and J 2 bases, with 13 bases left between them.

The chain has TRBV6-5 and TRBJ2-5; D is ambiguous. This CDR3 comprises 13 residues. V was cut by 6 bases and J by 5 bases, with 13 bases left in between. Germline loops: CDR1 MNHEY, CDR2 SVGAGI. The CDR3 DNA reads TGTGCCAGCAGCCCCGGACCGGCGGAGACCCAGTACTTC. Its translation is CASSPGPAETQYF.

This sequence joins TRBV2 and TRBJ1-4; TRBD1 might be the D (6 bases). Trimming took off 1 base at V and 7 bases at J, with 25 bases between the two ends. This CDR3 has 19 amino acids. CDR1 SNHLY and CDR2 FYNNEI come from the germline V gene. The DNA of the CDR3 is TGTGCCAGCAGTGAAGAGGTCCGCAGGGGAACCGAACCGAGTGAAAAACTGTTTTTT. It specifies CASSEEVRRGTEPSEKLFF.

J is TRBJ2-6 and V is TRBV28; D uncertain. The V and J ends lost 3 bases and 3 bases respectively, with 3 bases between them. CDR1 and CDR2 (germline): MDHEN, SYDVKM. The CDR3 is 13 residues long. As DNA, the CDR3 is TGTGCCAGCAGTTTTGGTGGGGCCAACGTCCTGACTTTC. The encoded protein is CASSFGGANVLTF.

The chain has TRBV5-4 and TRBJ2-3; TRBD1 matches at 10 bases. The germline gives CDR1 SGHNT, CDR2 YYREEE (reference sequence). V was pared by 5 bases and J by 5 bases, with 11 bases of the junction left unmatched. The CDR3 has 16 residues. As DNA, the CDR3 is TGTGCCAGCAGTGTACCCGGGACAGGGGCGGGAGATACGCAGTATTTT. It encodes CASSVPGTGAGDTQYF.

This clone showed up just once. This sequence joins TRBV27 and TRBJ2-7; D unresolved. The CDR3 sequence is 14 residues long. Trimming pared 0 bases from V and 1 base from J, leaving 7 bases between. Germline values: CDR1 MNHEY, CDR2 SMNVEV (reference sequence). The CDR3 DNA reads as TGTGCCAGCAGTTTATCGCAAGGATCCTACGAGCAGTACTTC. The encoded protein is CASSLSQGSYEQYF.

V is TRBV5-1 and J is TRBJ2-7; perhaps TRBD2 as D (7 bases). Germline lookup yields CDR1 SGHRS and CDR2 YFSETQ. V gave up 4 bases and J gave up 5 bases, with 19 bases separating them. The CDR3 loop spans 15 amino acids. CDR3 DNA: TGCGCCAGCAGCCCCATAGGGGGGGTTAAACACGAGCAGTACTTC. It specifies CASSPIGGVKHEQYF.

This clone appeared once. V and J are TRBV30 and TRBJ2-1, with 8 bases lining up with TRBD2. The CDR3 runs 14 residues. CDR1 and CDR2 (germline): GTSNPN, SVGIG (reference sequence). V gave up 3 bases and J gave up 7 bases; unmatched junction bases: 8. The DNA for the CDR3 is TGTGCCTGGAGCGAACTAGCGGCGAGGAATGAGCAGTTCTTC. This gives the protein CAWSELAARNEQFF.

V usage is TRBV30 and J usage is TRBJ2-3, with D maybe TRBD1 (5 bases). CDR1 and CDR2 from the germline V gene are GTSNPN and SVGIG (reference sequence). The CDR3 has 14 residues. The V end lost 3 bases, the J end lost 0 bases, and 10 bases lay between the germline ends. CDR3 bases: TGTGCCTGGAGGAAAGGGGCTAGCACAGATACGCAGTATTTT. Its protein product is CAWRKGASTDTQYF.

This rearrangement joins TRBV6-5 to TRBJ2-1; D might be TRBD1 (6 bases). The ends were cut back, 7 bases at V and 7 bases at J, with 17 bases in the middle. This CDR3 contains 14 residues. CDR1 and CDR2 (germline): MNHEY, SVGAGI. The CDR3 loop reads CASTSLGGRNEQFF. The DNA for the CDR3 is TGTGCCAGCACTTCACTAGGGGGTCGGAATGAGCAGTTCTTC.

The gene calls are TRBV7-9 and TRBJ2-1, with D unresolved. The CDR3 loop spans 14 amino acids. V lost 6 bases, J lost 0 bases, and 9 bases lay in between. The germline V gene encodes CDR1 SEHNR and CDR2 FQNEAQ (reference sequence). CDR3 sequence reads: CASRDGRSYNEQFF. In DNA form, the CDR3 reads TGTGCCAGCAGGGACGGACGCTCCTACAATGAGCAGTTCTTC.

This clone has just one count. The chain uses TRBV19 and TRBJ2-7, with D possibly matching TRBD2 (6 bases). CDR1 and CDR2 (germline): LNHDA, SQIVND (reference sequence). The CDR3 has 14 amino acids. Trimming shortened V by 5 bases and J by 3 bases, and 14 bases separated the two germline ends. This chain's CDR3 is CASSLQGTGYEQYF. CDR3 nucleotide sequence: TGTGCCAGTAGTCTTCAAGGGACTGGCTACGAGCAGTACTTC.

The rearrangement uses TRBV19 and TRBJ1-1; no clear D. CDR1 is LNHDA and CDR2 is SQIVND in the germline V gene (reference sequence). Trimming left V 1 base short and J 0 bases short, with 3 bases between. CDR3 size: 13 residues. This CDR3 is CASSIGVNTEAFF. The CDR3 DNA sequence: TGTGCCAGTAGTATAGGAGTGAACACTGAAGCTTTCTTT.

The CDR3 reads CASSEAAGVGGYTF. As DNA, the CDR3 is TGTGCCAGCAGTGAAGCCGCAGGGGTAGGCGGCTACACCTTC. The V call is TRBV6-1, the J call TRBJ1-2, with D possibly being TRBD1 (6 bases). The V end was cut by 0 bases, the J end by 8 bases, with 13 bases between. Germline CDR1 reads MNHNS; CDR2 reads SASEGT. The CDR3 sequence is 14 residues long.

The V and J genes are TRBV19 and TRBJ2-3; 8 nucleotides match TRBD2. Germline V gene data show CDR1 as LNHDA and CDR2 as SQIVND (reference sequence). The V gene end was trimmed by 4 bases and the J gene end by 7 bases; junction bases not matched to a gene: 10. The CDR3 runs 15 residues. Here the CDR3 DNA reads TGTGCCAGTAGTACGATAGCGGGGAGGGGAAATACGCAGTATTTT. The encoded protein is CASSTIAGRGNTQYF.

CDR3 nucleotides: TGTGCCAGCAGCGTAGACCACAAAAACATTCAGTACTTC. Protein product: CASSVDHKNIQYF. The chain recombines TRBV9 with TRBJ2-4, with D unclear. The CDR3 length is 13 residues. V shed 0 bases and J shed 3 bases, with 4 bases lying between them. The germline V gene encodes CDR1 SGDLS and CDR2 YYNGEE. Supplemented by reference TRBV9 and TRBJ2-4, the full variable domain reads DSGVTQTPKHLITATGQRVTLRCSPRSGDLSVYWYQQSLDQGLQFLIQYYNGEERAKGNILERFSAQQFPDLHSELNLSSLELGDSALYFCASSVDHKNIQYFGAGTRLSVL.

This clone has only a few counts. The V and J genes are TRBV15 and TRBJ2-5; D remains ambiguous. Trimming pared 1 base from V and 0 bases from J, leaving 15 bases between. Germline CDR1 is LNHNV and CDR2 is YYDKDF (reference sequence). The CDR3 is made up of 17 amino acids. The CDR3 nucleotides are TGTGCCACCAGCAGAGTTGGCTACCAATTCGACCAAGAGACCCAGTACTTC. This translates into CATSRVGYQFDQETQYF.

V gene TRBV7-9 combines with J gene TRBJ2-5; D is unresolved. Trimming removed 4 bases at V and 5 bases at J, with 17 bases between. The CDR3 is 15 residues long. Germline V CDR1 and CDR2: SEHNR, FQNEAQ (reference sequence). The CDR3 DNA is TGTGCCAGCAGCTCCACAACCCGACGTTCGGAGACCCAGTACTTC. Amino acid sequence: CASSSTTRRSETQYF.

The chain couples TRBV6-6 to TRBJ2-1; D not certain. Germline assignment: CDR1 MNHNY and CDR2 SVGAGI (reference sequence). V lost 2 bases to trimming and J lost 0 bases, with 8 bases between them. The CDR3 consists of 15 residues. CDR3 amino acids: CASSYELSSYNEQFF. The CDR3 bases are TGTGCCAGCAGTTACGAGTTGAGCTCCTACAATGAGCAGTTCTTC.